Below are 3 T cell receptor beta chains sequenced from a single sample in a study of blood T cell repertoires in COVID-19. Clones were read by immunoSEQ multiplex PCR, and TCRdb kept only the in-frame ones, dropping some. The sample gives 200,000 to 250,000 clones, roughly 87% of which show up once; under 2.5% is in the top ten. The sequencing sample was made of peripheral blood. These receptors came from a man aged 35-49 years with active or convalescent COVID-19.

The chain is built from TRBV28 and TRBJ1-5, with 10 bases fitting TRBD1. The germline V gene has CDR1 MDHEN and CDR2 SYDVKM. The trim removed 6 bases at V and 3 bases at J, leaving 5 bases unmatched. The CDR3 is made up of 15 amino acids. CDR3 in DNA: TGTGCCAGCAGGCGGGGACAGGGGATCAATCAGCCCCAGCATTTT. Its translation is CASRRGQGINQPQHF. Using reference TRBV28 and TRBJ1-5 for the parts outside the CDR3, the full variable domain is DVKVTQSSRYLVKRTGEKVFLECVQDMDHENMFWYRQDPGLGLRLIYFSYDVKMKEKGDIPEGYSVSREKKERFSLILESASTNQTSMYLCASRRGQGINQPQHFGDGTRLSIL.

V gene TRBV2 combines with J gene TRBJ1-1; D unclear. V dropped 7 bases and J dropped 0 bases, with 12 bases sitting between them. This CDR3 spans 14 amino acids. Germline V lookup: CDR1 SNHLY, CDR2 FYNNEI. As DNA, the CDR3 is TGTGCCAGCACCAGACAAAGCATGAACACTGAAGCTTTCTTT. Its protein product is CASTRQSMNTEAFF.

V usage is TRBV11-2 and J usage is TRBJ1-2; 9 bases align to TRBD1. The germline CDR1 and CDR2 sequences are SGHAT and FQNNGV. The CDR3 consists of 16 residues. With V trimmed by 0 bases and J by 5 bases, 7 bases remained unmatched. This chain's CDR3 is CASSLDSGTGPYGYTF. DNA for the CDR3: TGTGCCAGCAGCTTAGATTCCGGGACAGGGCCTTATGGCTACACCTTC.